Presented here are 8 T cell receptor beta chains from one specimen sequenced in a study of CD8+CD57+ T cells in acquired aplastic anemia. The use of genomic DNA as template underpinned the TCR beta VDJ and CDR3 profiling. TCRdb independently ran MiXCR on the reads; one entry per CDR3 protein. Here the sample spans approximately 260,000 distinct CDR3 sequences, roughly 82% being singletons. CD8+CD57+ cell expansion had been shown by flow cytometry in patients chosen for sequencing. The sequenced sample was sorted CD4+, CD8+, or CD8+CD57+ T cells (not recorded which) from PBMCs. These receptors were obtained from a human donor with aplastic anemia.

To note about this clonotype: A junction end diverges from the germline sequence, so it may reflect a read error. This rearrangement joins TRBV2 to TRBJ2-3, with TRBD2 matching over 7 bases. The CDR3 totals 13 residues. Germline CDR1 is SNHLY and CDR2 is FYNNEI. This CDR3 is CASGDGGKEKEEF. DNA for the CDR3: TGTGCCAGCGGGGACGGGGGGAAAGAAAAGGAGGAATTT.

This clonotype was counted a few times. The chain has TRBV5-6 and TRBJ2-5; possible D gene TRBD2, 5 bases. The CDR3 extends over 12 amino acids. Trimming pared 0 bases from V and 7 bases from J, leaving 7 bases between. In germline, CDR1 is SGHDT, CDR2 YYEEEE. The CDR3 loop is CASSLEAGTQYF. In DNA form, the CDR3 reads TGTGCCAGCAGCTTGGAGGCGGGGACCCAGTACTTC.

The J gene is TRBJ2-7, the V gene TRBV7-8; no clear D. Germline CDR1 SGHVS, CDR2 FQNEAQ. The CDR3 has 14 residues. V was clipped by 3 bases and J by 0 bases, with 9 bases between them. Here the CDR3 DNA reads TGTGCCAGCAGCTTGCAACCAGTCTCCTACGAGCAGTACTTC. Translated: CASSLQPVSYEQYF.

This clonotype was counted many times. The chain recombines TRBV7-9 with TRBJ2-1; 7 bases align to TRBD2. Germline assignment: CDR1 SEHNR and CDR2 FQNEAQ (reference sequence). CDR3 size: 15 residues. Losses at the gene ends were 1 base for V and 8 bases for J; bases not matched to a gene: 8. CDR3 nucleotides: TGTGCCAGCAGCTTAGTACCCGGGGGGAGCGATGAGCAGTTCTTC. Its protein is CASSLVPGGSDEQFF.

The gene calls are TRBV5-6 and TRBJ2-1, with TRBD2 as a possible D gene (5 bases). Germline loops: CDR1 SGHDT, CDR2 YYEEEE. Trimming pared 0 bases from V and 8 bases from J, leaving 15 bases between. This CDR3 is built from 15 residues. CDR3 DNA sequence: TGTGCCAGCAGCTTGGAGAGGGCCTACATCGATGAGCAGTTCTTC. It codes for CASSLERAYIDEQFF.

The genes are TRBV9 and TRBJ1-6; the D gene is possibly TRBD1 (5 bases). The CDR3 consists of 15 residues. The germline gives CDR1 SGDLS, CDR2 YYNGEE. The V and J ends lost 0 bases and 6 bases respectively, with 10 bases between them. The CDR3 loop is CASSVGQGANSPLHF. The DNA of the CDR3 is TGTGCCAGCAGCGTAGGTCAAGGGGCTAATTCACCCCTCCACTTT.

This clonotype came up once. The J gene is TRBJ2-5, the V gene TRBV5-4; possibly TRBD2 for D (6 bases). The CDR3 has 15 amino acids. The V gene lost 2 bases and the J gene lost 1 base, with 12 bases spanning the gap. Germline V lookup: CDR1 SGHNT, CDR2 YYREEE (reference sequence). The CDR3 DNA follows: TGTGCCAGCAGCTTTACTGGGGGGACCCAAGAGACCCAGTACTTC. This codes for CASSFTGGTQETQYF.

As DNA, the CDR3 is TGTGCCAGCAGCCTCCGGGACAACCCGTGGGATACGCAGTATTTT. As protein: CASSLRDNPWDTQYF. This chain joins TRBV9 and TRBJ2-3; D perhaps matches TRBD1 (6 bases). Per the germline V gene, CDR1 is SGDLS and CDR2 is YYNGEE. This CDR3 has 15 residues. V lost 4 bases and J 6 bases, leaving 18 bases between the germline ends. The full variable domain, completed using reference TRBV9 and TRBJ2-3, is DSGVTQTPKHLITATGQRVTLRCSPRSGDLSVYWYQQSLDQGLQFLIQYYNGEERAKGNILERFSAQQFPDLHSELNLSSLELGDSALYFCASSLRDNPWDTQYFGPGTRLTVL.